These T cell receptor beta chains were read from a single sample in a study of OX40 agonist ivuxolimab in advanced cancers. The protocol was immunoSEQ multiplex PCR, while the TCRdb copy is restricted to in-frame clones and leaves out a portion. The table lists about 90,000 clones, under 95% of them singletons. The material sequenced was CD4+ or CD8+ T cells sorted from blood, taken in a trial of the OX40 agonist ivuxolimab. The source of these receptors is an adult with an advanced solid tumor such as melanoma, head and neck, liver or kidney cancer. Both conserved end residues are part of each CDR3. The D gene is left open where the match is weak. Only part of the rows carry a size: once, few, many, or a class if the clone is expanded.

once,TRBJ2-7,TRBV7-2,NA,TGTGCCAGCAGGGGGACCTACGAGCAGTACTTC,CASRGTYEQYF
NA,TRBJ2-2,TRBV11-2,NA,TGTGCCAGCAGACTCGGGATGCTAAACACCGGGGAGCTGTTTTTT,CASRLGMLNTGELFF
NA,TRBJ2-7,TRBV6-5,NA,TGTGCCAGCAACGGACATAACTCCTACGAGCAGTACTTC,CASNGHNSYEQYF
NA,TRBJ2-4,TRBV30,TRBD1,TGTGCCTGGAGCTTGGGACAGGGGGGAAACATTCAGTACTTC,CAWSLGQGGNIQYF
NA,TRBJ2-3,TRBV5-1,NA,TGCGCCAGCAGCTTAGTTGGAGGTGGCACAGATACGCAGTATTTT,CASSLVGGGTDTQYF
NA,TRBJ1-5,TRBV7-8,TRBD1,TGTGCCAGCGGGACAGCTAATCAGCCCCAGCATTTT,CASGTANQPQHF
NA,TRBJ2-7,TRBV7-2,TRBD2,TGTGCCAGCAGCTCCCGCGGTAGCGGGAGGGCCCTCTACGAGCAGTACTTC,CASSSRGSGRALYEQYF
NA,TRBJ1-2,TRBV5-1,NA,TGCGCCAGCAGGGAGGCTAACTATGGCTACACCTTC,CASREANYGYTF
few,TRBJ2-7,TRBV7-2,NA,TGTGCCAGCAGCCGTACCCCGGGGCCTTCCTACGAGCAGTACTTC,CASSRTPGPSYEQYF
NA,TRBJ2-2,TRBV5-1,NA,TGCGCCAGCAGCTTTACAGACACAAACACCGGGGAGCTGTTTTTT,CASSFTDTNTGELFF
NA,TRBJ1-5,TRBV2,NA,TGTGCCAGCAGCCCGCATACCGGCAACTCAGGGCAGCCCCAGCATTTT,CASSPHTGNSGQPQHF
NA,TRBJ2-1,TRBV10-3,NA,TGTGCCATCAGTCCCTCGGACGGTGAGCAGTTCTTC,CAISPSDGEQFF
NA,TRBJ2-1,TRBV7-9,NA,TGTGCCAGCAGCTTATCGGTGCGTAACAATGAGCAGTTCTTC,CASSLSVRNNEQFF
few,TRBJ2-7,TRBV7-9,NA,TGTGCCAGCACCTCTCCCCCAGGGGCGATCTCCTACGAGCAGTACTTC,CASTSPPGAISYEQYF
NA,TRBJ1-3,TRBV28,NA,TGTGCCAGCAGCCCATTCCAGACTGCTGGAAACACCATATATTTT,CASSPFQTAGNTIYF